This TCR beta chain was observed in a study of regulatory T cells in long-lasting Graves disease. Time point described: persistent/refractory GD, antithyroid drugs over 5 years with positive TRAb. TCR sequences were obtained from RNA taken from PBMCs. Approximately 8.3 milliliters of peripheral blood went into EDTA tubes. Trimming removed 5 bases at V and 1 base at J, with 14 bases between. The CDR3 has 16 amino acids. Germline-derived CDR1 and CDR2 are SGHTA and FQGNSA. Study results and caveats: Persistent disease samples used TRBV28, TRBJ1-2 and TRBJ2-5 preferentially. TCR diversity was lower in persistent Graves' patients (versus newly diagnosed ones).

The table lists this clonotype with many counts. No antigen is known for it. Building of the TCR beta libraries involved iRepertoire HTBI primers and Arm-PCR of CDR3 regions. From the multiplex PCR reads, TCRdb called clonotypes with MiXCR, one entry per CDR3 protein. Among fewer than 450,000 distinct CDR3 sequences listed, roughly 20% were seen once. The gene calls are TRBV7-2 and TRBJ2-2; TRBD2 might be the D (6 bases). The receptor was isolated from a female donor with Graves disease. The sample was peripheral blood mononuclear cells (PBMCs), taken when the disease was refractory, from a patient treated with antithyroid drugs. CDR3 nucleotides: TGTGCCAGCAGCGACCGAGCGGGCTTGAACACCGGGGAGCTGTTTTTT. Its protein is CASSDRAGLNTGELFF.